Sequencing of this TCR beta chain was carried out in a study of beta chain features in type 1 diabetes. The study reverse transcribed the entire isolated RNA, so it sequenced expressed TCRB transcripts. This table comes from immunoSEQ multiplex PCR, and its TCRdb copy is limited to in-frame clones, with some not included. The table lists under 400,000 clones, around an eighth of them singletons. CDR1 and CDR2 from the germline V gene are SGHRS and YFSETQ. The V gene end was trimmed by 4 bases and the J gene end by 9 bases; junction bases not matched to a gene: 10. This CDR3 is built from 14 residues.

The sample consisted of naive CD4+ T cells from blood. The origin of this receptor is a man younger than 35 in good health. The chain recombines TRBV5-1 with TRBJ2-1; 7 positions agree with TRBD2. CDR3 amino acids: CASSRGVLAAEQFF. The CDR3 DNA is TGCGCCAGCAGCCGGGGGGTGTTAGCGGCTGAGCAGTTCTTC.